Each of the 22 T cell receptor beta chains below was sequenced from the same sample in a study of T cell responses to AZD1222 COVID-19 vaccine. Profiling relied on immunoSEQ multiplex PCR, and the TCRdb table lists in-frame clones only, not all of them. This table holds some 150,000 clones, approximately 90% found once. This specimen consisted of peripheral blood, obtained 28 days after the second AZD1222 dose. The source of these receptors is an adult who received the AZD1222 COVID-19 vaccine.

The CDR3: CASSTQVVKGYEQYF. The CDR3 DNA follows: TGTGCCAGCTCAACACAGGTGGTGAAGGGCTACGAGCAGTACTTC. The chain links TRBV18 to TRBJ2-7; the D gene is possibly TRBD1 (5 bases). The V gene's germline CDR1 is KGHSH and CDR2 LQKENI. The CDR3 loop spans 15 amino acids. Trimming shortened V by 5 bases and J by 3 bases, and 17 bases separated the two germline ends.

This chain connects TRBV19 to TRBJ2-7; 8 bases align to TRBD2. The ends lost 0 bases at V and 0 bases at J; junction bases unmatched: 7. The CDR3 has 17 residues. The germline gives CDR1 LNHDA, CDR2 SQIVND (reference sequence). This CDR3 is CASSIETSGGSSYEQYF. In nucleotides, the CDR3 is TGTGCCAGTAGTATAGAAACCAGCGGGGGATCCTCCTACGAGCAGTACTTC.

The chain has TRBV6-5 and TRBJ2-2; D is unclear. The CDR3 loop spans 12 amino acids. In germline, CDR1 is MNHEY, CDR2 SVGAGI. Between the trimmed V and J ends, which lost 6 bases and 4 bases, there was a span of 6 bases. CDR3 loop: CASSQTTGELFF. The DNA for the CDR3 is TGTGCCAGCAGCCAGACCACCGGGGAGCTGTTTTTT.

This rearrangement joins TRBV6-1 to TRBJ1-3; D is uncertain. The CDR3 has 16 amino acids. Trimming shortened V by 1 base and J by 3 bases, and 13 bases separated the two germline ends. The germline V gene has CDR1 MNHNS and CDR2 SASEGT. This CDR3 reads CASSEVVGSGGNTIYF. The CDR3 region has the DNA TGTGCCAGCAGTGAAGTGGTGGGCTCTGGTGGAAACACCATATATTTT.

The rearrangement joins TRBV10-1 to TRBJ2-3; 13 nucleotides align to TRBD2. Trimming at V came to 4 bases and at J to 2 bases, leaving 3 bases not matched to a gene. The CDR3 extends over 16 amino acids. CDR1 and CDR2 from the germline V gene are WNHNN and SYGVQD (reference sequence). CDR3 sequence (DNA): TGCGCCAGCAGTGGGGGACTAGCGGGATACACAGATACGCAGTATTTT. Translated, it gives CASSGGLAGYTDTQYF.

CDR3 in amino acids: CASSVRSGLAGGPSTDTQYF. In nucleotides, the CDR3 is TGTGCCAGCAGTGTTAGGTCGGGACTAGCGGGAGGACCCAGCACAGATACGCAGTATTTT. V is TRBV2 and J is TRBJ2-3, with 15 bases matching TRBD2. V lost 4 bases and J lost 0; bases outside the gene matches: 11. Germline loops: CDR1 SNHLY, CDR2 FYNNEI. The CDR3 extends over 20 amino acids.

The V gene is TRBV27, the J gene TRBJ1-1, with 8 bases lining up with TRBD1. V gave up 5 bases and J gave up 10 bases; unmatched junction bases: 6. This CDR3 contains 12 residues. CDR1 and CDR2 (germline): MNHEY, SMNVEV (reference sequence). The CDR3 region is CASSPWTGTAFF. The CDR3 DNA sequence: TGTGCCAGCAGTCCCTGGACAGGGACAGCTTTCTTT.

This chain links TRBV24-1 with TRBJ2-2; D gene unclear. The germline gives CDR1 KGHDR, CDR2 SFDVKD. CDR3 length: 14 residues. V was clipped by 4 bases and J by 4 bases, with 9 bases between them. CDR3 sequence reads: CATSDLKGTGELFF. The CDR3 nucleotides read TGTGCCACCAGTGACCTTAAGGGCACCGGGGAGCTGTTTTTT.

This chain connects TRBV30 to TRBJ2-1, with 7 bases identical to TRBD1. In germline, CDR1 is GTSNPN, CDR2 SVGIG (reference sequence). The CDR3 covers 15 residues. V was clipped by 3 bases and J by 8 bases; unmatched bases: 13. CDR3 nucleotide sequence: TGTGCCTGGAGCCGGGGACAGTCACCTTTGGATGAGCAGTTCTTC. This codes for CAWSRGQSPLDEQFF.

This clone has more than one count but fewer than ten. The chain uses TRBV27 and TRBJ2-7, with no clear D. The V end was cut by 2 bases, the J end by 0 bases, with 8 bases between. Germline V gene lookup returns CDR1 MNHEY and CDR2 SMNVEV (reference sequence). The length of the CDR3 is 14 residues. In DNA, the CDR3 is TGTGCCAGCAGTTTAGGATTTAGCTCCTACGAGCAGTACTTC. Its translation: CASSLGFSSYEQYF.

The rearrangement joins TRBV27 to TRBJ2-7; 8 bases map to TRBD1. Looked up from germline, CDR1 is MNHEY and CDR2 is SMNVEV (reference sequence). The CDR3 extends over 16 amino acids. After removal of 5 bases from V and 4 bases from J, the junction contained 13 bases not matched to a gene. This chain's CDR3 is CASSDLTGAGSYEQYF. The CDR3 DNA reads TGTGCCAGCAGTGACCTGACAGGGGCGGGGTCTTACGAGCAGTACTTC.

The V gene is TRBV18, the J gene TRBJ1-1, with D unresolved. This CDR3 comprises 14 residues. With 2 bases removed from V and 2 bases from J, the gap between germline ends came to 9 bases. The germline CDR1 and CDR2 sequences are KGHSH and LQKENI. CDR3 coding DNA: TGTGCCAGCTCACCAAGCACGGCAAACACTGAAGCTTTCTTT. Translating it yields CASSPSTANTEAFF.

V is TRBV2 and J is TRBJ1-1; maybe TRBD1 (6 bases). The CDR3 sequence is 13 residues long. V was cut by 11 bases and J by 11 bases, with 24 bases left in between. Germline V gives CDR1 SNHLY, CDR2 FYNNEI. CDR3 sequence: CAVESGVAQGAFF. The CDR3 nucleotides are TGTGCCGTGGAATCTGGGGTCGCTCAGGGGGCTTTCTTT.

This chain connects TRBV23-1 to TRBJ1-2; 8 bases are a match to TRBD1. TRBV23-1 carries the ORF label, with uncertain function. The trim removed 4 bases at V and 6 bases at J, leaving 16 bases unmatched. This CDR3 region has 17 residues. CDR3: CASSRPRWTGYIDGYTF. The CDR3 DNA reads TGCGCCAGCAGTCGCCCCCGTTGGACAGGGTATATTGATGGCTACACCTTC.

The chain carries TRBV2 and TRBJ1-6; 7 nucleotides match TRBD1. The V gene end was trimmed by 11 bases and the J gene end by 7 bases; junction bases not matched to a gene: 17. The CDR3 spans 16 residues. Germline CDR1 SNHLY, CDR2 FYNNEI. The CDR3 sequence is CAGREQGRIRNSPLHF. The CDR3 nucleotides read TGTGCCGGACGGGAACAGGGGAGGATAAGGAATTCACCCCTCCACTTT. The variable domain in full, completed from reference TRBV2 and TRBJ1-6, reads EPEVTQTPSHQVTQMGQEVILRCVPISNHLYFYWYRQILGQKVEFLVSFYNNEISEKSEIFDDQFSVERPDGSNFTLKIRSTKLEDSAMYFCAGREQGRIRNSPLHFGNGTRLTVT.

The chain is built from TRBV7-6 and TRBJ1-4; tentatively, D is TRBD1 (5 bases). Germline V gene lookup returns CDR1 SGHVS and CDR2 FNYEAQ. This CDR3 has 14 residues. The V gene lost 4 bases and the J gene lost 8 bases, with 14 bases spanning the gap. The CDR3 nucleotides read TGTGCCAGCAGCTCAGTTCCTTGGGGGGAAAAACTGTTTTTT. It yields the protein CASSSVPWGEKLFF.

The chain couples TRBV6-4 to TRBJ1-2; 7 bases match TRBD1. Germline V lookup: CDR1 MRHNA, CDR2 SNTAGT. The V gene end was trimmed by 5 bases and the J gene end by 2 bases; junction bases not matched to a gene: 8. The CDR3 runs 15 residues. CDR3 protein: CASSPTGYRNYGYTF. The CDR3 coding sequence is TGTGCCAGCAGTCCGACAGGGTATCGGAACTATGGCTACACCTTC.

This clone was counted between two and nine times. The chain employs TRBV18 and TRBJ2-7, with D uncertain. The CDR3 sequence is 12 residues long. V was clipped by 3 bases and J by 7 bases, with 10 bases between them. Germline V gene sequence: CDR1 KGHSH, CDR2 LQKENI. Written as DNA, the CDR3 is TGTGCCAGCTCACCTACCGTGGGAGAGCAGTACTTC. This encodes CASSPTVGEQYF.

V is TRBV10-3 and J is TRBJ1-4, with D perhaps TRBD1 (6 bases). There are 16 residues in the CDR3. The V end lost 10 bases, the J end lost 1 base, and 19 bases lay between the germline ends. Germline V gene lookup returns CDR1 ENHRY and CDR2 SYGVKD. CDR3 sequence reads: CASRDTGIGTNEKLFF. As DNA, the CDR3 is TGTGCCAGCAGAGACACAGGGATAGGAACTAATGAAAAACTGTTTTTT.

This CDR3 is CASSWTGEAYGYTF. CDR3 DNA sequence: TGTGCCAGTAGTTGGACAGGTGAAGCCTATGGCTACACCTTC. The chain has TRBV19 and TRBJ1-2; the match to TRBD1 covers 7 bases. CDR3 length: 14 residues. Germline loops: CDR1 LNHDA, CDR2 SQIVND (reference sequence). After removal of 5 bases from V and 4 bases from J, the junction contained 7 bases not matched to a gene. Combining the CDR3 with reference TRBV19 and TRBJ1-2 gives the whole variable domain DGGITQSPKYLFRKEGQNVTLSCEQNLNHDAMYWYRQDPGQGLRLIYYSQIVNDFQKGDIAEGYSVSREKKESFPLTVTSAQKNPTAFYLCASSWTGEAYGYTFGSGTRLTVV.

This clone was picked up one time. The genes are TRBV4-1 and TRBJ1-3; D possibly corresponds to TRBD1 (5 bases). Germline values: CDR1 MGHRA, CDR2 YSYEKL. The CDR3 runs 14 residues. Trimming removed 4 bases at V and 2 bases at J, with 9 bases between. The CDR3 nucleotides read TGCGCCAGCAGCCTCCAGGGAACTGGAAACACCATATATTTT. Protein sequence: CASSLQGTGNTIYF.

The rearrangement joins TRBV5-1 to TRBJ2-7; no definite D call. The V end was cut by 4 bases, the J end by 5 bases, with 7 bases between. The germline CDR1 and CDR2 sequences are SGHRS and YFSETQ. There are 11 residues in the CDR3. The CDR3 is CASSGLDEQYF. CDR3 DNA: TGCGCCAGCAGCGGCCTGGACGAGCAGTACTTC.